This T cell receptor beta chain was identified during a study of T cell repertoires in cytomegalovirus infection. The CDR3 has 16 amino acids. Germline CDR1 is DFQATT and CDR2 is SNEGSKA (reference sequence). The junction had 12 bases not matched to a gene; V was cut back by 0 bases and J by 10 bases. In its sample, this clonotype was seen a few times. No antigen is known for it. Each CDR3 protein gets one entry after TCRdb re-called the reads with MiXCR. The sample has about half a million distinct CDR3 sequences; 33% are singletons. This clonotype originated in a human donor in good health (CMV status not recorded). Some clones in this sample may be carry-over from other donors' samples. The starting material was cultured PBMCs, obtained from culture after CMV antigen stimulation. The gene calls are TRBV20-1 and TRBJ1-6; TRBD1 agrees at 7 bases. The CDR3 DNA sequence: TGCAGTGCTAGAGATCACCGGGCAGGGGGATTGTCACCCCTCCACTTT. It yields the protein CSARDHRAGGLSPLHF.